Listed below are T cell receptor beta chains from one sample, sequenced in a study of regulatory T cells in long-lasting Graves disease. One entry per CDR3 protein results from TCRdb running MiXCR on the multiplex PCR reads. The repertoire holds a few hundred thousand distinct CDR3 sequences, with 22% as singletons. Sequenced material: peripheral blood mononuclear cells (PBMCs), taken when the disease was refractory, from a patient treated with antithyroid drugs. Every receptor here comes from a female donor with Graves disease. The CDR3 runs from the conserved cysteine through the conserved F or W. Fields, in order: V gene, J gene, clone size, CDR3 protein. Clone size is given for some rows only: seen once, a few or many times, or a class if the clone is expanded.

V: TRBV3-1
J: TRBJ2-6
size: many
CDR3: CASSQVMDGGANVLTF

V: TRBV11-1
J: TRBJ2-2
size: few
CDR3: CASSLRGSPNTGELFF

V: TRBV2
J: TRBJ1-6
size: many
CDR3: CASSEGAGRRSPLHF

V: TRBV29-1
J: TRBJ1-2
size: many
CDR3: CSVVPPGHANYGYTF

V: TRBV6-1
J: TRBJ1-2
size: NA
CDR3: CASGDEPNYGYTF

V: TRBV28
J: TRBJ1-5
size: many
CDR3: CASTSSGQGYQPQHF

V: TRBV29-1
J: TRBJ1-1
size: NA
CDR3: CSVEDLTGGAFF

V: TRBV20-1
J: TRBJ2-5
size: few
CDR3: CSARDLGAGGLETQYF

V: TRBV19
J: TRBJ1-2
size: few
CDR3: CASSSQGAVANGYTF

V: TRBV30
J: TRBJ1-2
size: many
CDR3: CAWSSDRRGYTF

V: TRBV3-1
J: TRBJ1-3
size: many
CDR3: CASSQEGGNTIYF

V: TRBV20-1
J: TRBJ1-5
size: NA
CDR3: CSGRQGGNQPQHF

V: TRBV27
J: TRBJ2-7
size: NA
CDR3: CASSLLGLANSYEQYF

V: TRBV12-3/TRBV12-4
J: TRBJ1-4
size: many
CDR3: CASSATGAREKLFF

V: TRBV5-1
J: TRBJ1-5
size: many
CDR3: CASSLEGTGTQPQHF

V: TRBV27
J: TRBJ2-2
size: once
CDR3: CAGRHENTGELFF

V: TRBV6-5
J: TRBJ2-7
size: few
CDR3: CASSSLAGVQEQYF

V: TRBV5-1
J: TRBJ2-6
size: few
CDR3: CASSLEEGLAGANVLTF

V: TRBV12-5
J: TRBJ2-2
size: many
CDR3: CASGLIGGRSNTGELFF

V: TRBV18
J: TRBJ1-4
size: NA
CDR3: CASSPASLVGEKLFF

V: TRBV28
J: TRBJ2-7
size: many
CDR3: CAVKGSSYEQYF

V: TRBV5-1
J: TRBJ2-5
size: NA
CDR3: CASMREVQETQYF

V: TRBV28
J: TRBJ1-6
size: many
CDR3: CASSWGSYNSPLHF

V: TRBV11-2
J: TRBJ1-1
size: many
CDR3: CASSFTGKAEAFF

V: TRBV28
J: TRBJ2-5
size: many
CDR3: CASSPLAGGPTQETQYF

V: TRBV28
J: TRBJ1-5
size: few
CDR3: CASSTRQVGNQPQHF

V: TRBV27
J: TRBJ2-7
size: many
CDR3: CASSLGTDYEQYF

V: TRBV7-2
J: TRBJ1-2
size: NA
CDR3: CASSLDITTYGYTF

V: TRBV2
J: TRBJ2-7
size: NA
CDR3: CASSRSYSIAGGSSYEQYF

V: TRBV3-2
J: TRBJ1-5
size: NA
CDR3: CASSLQGGDWAIYSNQPQHF

V: TRBV20-1
J: TRBJ1-1
size: many
CDR3: CSATRQGSPGTEAFF

V: TRBV28
J: TRBJ1-1
size: many
CDR3: CASSSLGQGANPNTEAFF

V: TRBV11-2
J: TRBJ2-2
size: NA
CDR3: CASSPPGAGELFF

V: TRBV30
J: TRBJ1-1
size: NA
CDR3: CAWKKVGRSLNTEAFF

V: TRBV2
J: TRBJ2-7
size: NA
CDR3: CASKASGRGEQYF

V: TRBV28
J: TRBJ1-2
size: many
CDR3: CASSFPRQGDYGYTF

V: TRBV7-2
J: TRBJ1-1
size: few
CDR3: CASSLVGRDTEAFF

V: TRBV6-1
J: TRBJ1-1
size: many
CDR3: CASIGRRNTEAFF